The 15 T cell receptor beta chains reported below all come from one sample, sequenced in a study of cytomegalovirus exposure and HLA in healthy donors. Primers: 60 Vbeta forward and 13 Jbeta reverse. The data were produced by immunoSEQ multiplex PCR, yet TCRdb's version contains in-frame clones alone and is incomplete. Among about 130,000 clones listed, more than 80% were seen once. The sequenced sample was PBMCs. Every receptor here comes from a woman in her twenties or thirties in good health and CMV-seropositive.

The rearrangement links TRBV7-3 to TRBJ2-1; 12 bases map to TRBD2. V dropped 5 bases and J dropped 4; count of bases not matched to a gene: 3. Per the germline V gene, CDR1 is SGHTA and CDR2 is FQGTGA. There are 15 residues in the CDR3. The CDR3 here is CASSQTSGSYNEQFF. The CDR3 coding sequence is TGTGCCAGCAGCCAGACTAGCGGGAGTTACAATGAGCAGTTCTTC.

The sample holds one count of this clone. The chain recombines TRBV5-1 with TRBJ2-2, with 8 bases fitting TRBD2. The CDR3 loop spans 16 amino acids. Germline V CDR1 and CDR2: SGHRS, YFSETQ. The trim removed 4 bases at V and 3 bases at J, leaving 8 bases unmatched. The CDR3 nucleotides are TGCGCCAGCAGCGTCAGCGGGAGAGGGGACACCGGGGAGCTGTTTTTT. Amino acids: CASSVSGRGDTGELFF. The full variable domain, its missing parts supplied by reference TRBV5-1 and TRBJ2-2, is KAGVTQTPRYLIKTRGQQVTLSCSPISGHRSVSWYQQTPGQGLQFLFEYFSETQRNKGNFPGRFSGRQFSNSRSEMNVSTLELGDSALYLCASSVSGRGDTGELFFGEGSRLTVL.

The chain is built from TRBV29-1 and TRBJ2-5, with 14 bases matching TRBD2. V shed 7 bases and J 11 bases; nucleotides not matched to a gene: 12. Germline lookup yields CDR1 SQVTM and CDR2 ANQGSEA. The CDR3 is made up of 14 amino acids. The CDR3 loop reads CSAKGLAGEREQYF. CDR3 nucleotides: TGCAGCGCGAAGGGACTAGCGGGAGAAAGGGAGCAGTACTTC.

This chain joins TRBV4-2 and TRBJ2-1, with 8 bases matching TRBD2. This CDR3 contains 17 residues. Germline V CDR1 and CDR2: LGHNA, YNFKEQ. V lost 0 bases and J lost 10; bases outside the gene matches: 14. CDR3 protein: CASSQDRGLGTAREQFF. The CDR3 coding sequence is TGTGCCAGCAGCCAAGATAGGGGACTAGGAACGGCAAGGGAGCAGTTCTTC.

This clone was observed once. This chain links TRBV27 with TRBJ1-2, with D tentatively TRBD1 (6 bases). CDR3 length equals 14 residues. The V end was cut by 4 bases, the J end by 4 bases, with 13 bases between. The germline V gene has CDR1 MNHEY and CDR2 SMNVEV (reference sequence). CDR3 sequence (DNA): TGTGCCAGCAGTTGGGCAGGGGAAAGCTATGGCTACACCTTC. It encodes CASSWAGESYGYTF.

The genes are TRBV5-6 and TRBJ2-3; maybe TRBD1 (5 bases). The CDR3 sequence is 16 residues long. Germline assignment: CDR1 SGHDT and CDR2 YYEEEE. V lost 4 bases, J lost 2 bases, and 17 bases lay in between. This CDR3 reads CASSPLRERATDTQYF. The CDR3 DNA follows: TGTGCCAGCAGCCCCCTCAGGGAAAGGGCCACAGATACGCAGTATTTT.

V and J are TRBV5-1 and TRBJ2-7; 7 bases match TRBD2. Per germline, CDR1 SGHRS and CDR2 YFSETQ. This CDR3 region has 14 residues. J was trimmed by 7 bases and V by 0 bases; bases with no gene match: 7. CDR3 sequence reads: CASSLAHEGGEQYF. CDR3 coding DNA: TGCGCCAGCAGCTTGGCACACGAGGGAGGGGAGCAGTACTTC.

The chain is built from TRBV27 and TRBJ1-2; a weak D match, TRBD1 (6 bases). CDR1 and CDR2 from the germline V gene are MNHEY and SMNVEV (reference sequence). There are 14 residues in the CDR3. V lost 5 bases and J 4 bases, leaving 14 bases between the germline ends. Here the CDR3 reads CASSPLTGSYGYTF. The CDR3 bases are TGTGCCAGCAGTCCTCTGACAGGTTCCTATGGCTACACCTTC.

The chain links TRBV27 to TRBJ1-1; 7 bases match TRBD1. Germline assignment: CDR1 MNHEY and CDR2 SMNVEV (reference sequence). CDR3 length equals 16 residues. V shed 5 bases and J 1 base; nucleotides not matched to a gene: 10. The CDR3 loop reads CASSARFTGANTEAFF. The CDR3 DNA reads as TGTGCCAGCAGTGCAAGATTCACAGGGGCGAACACTGAAGCTTTCTTT.

The CDR3 loop is CASSLRRGRLAGGNEQFF. DNA for the CDR3: TGTGCCAGCAGCTTGAGAAGGGGCCGGCTAGCGGGAGGGAATGAGCAGTTCTTC. The chain couples TRBV21-1 to TRBJ2-1; the table gives TRBD2 as D, unverified against the DNA. TRBV21-1 is shown as a pseudogene. The CDR3 covers 18 residues.

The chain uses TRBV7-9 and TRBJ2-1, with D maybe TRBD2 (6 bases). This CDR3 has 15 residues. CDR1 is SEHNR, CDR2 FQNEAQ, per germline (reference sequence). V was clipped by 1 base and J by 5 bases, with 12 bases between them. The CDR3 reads CASSLERTIHNEQFF. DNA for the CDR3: TGTGCCAGCAGCTTAGAGAGGACTATCCACAATGAGCAGTTCTTC. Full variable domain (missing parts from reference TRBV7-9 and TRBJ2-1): DTGVSQNPRHKITKRGQNVTFRCDPISEHNRLYWYRQTLGQGPEFLTYFQNEAQLEKSRLLSDRFSAERPKGSFSTLEIQRTEQGDSAMYLCASSLERTIHNEQFFGPGTRLTVL.

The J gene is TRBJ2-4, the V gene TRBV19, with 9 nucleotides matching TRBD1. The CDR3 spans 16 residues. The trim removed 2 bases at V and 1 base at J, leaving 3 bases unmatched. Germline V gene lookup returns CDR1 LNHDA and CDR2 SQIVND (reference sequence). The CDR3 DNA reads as TGTGCCAGTAGTATATACGGGACAGGGGCCAAAAACATTCAGTACTTC. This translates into CASSIYGTGAKNIQYF.

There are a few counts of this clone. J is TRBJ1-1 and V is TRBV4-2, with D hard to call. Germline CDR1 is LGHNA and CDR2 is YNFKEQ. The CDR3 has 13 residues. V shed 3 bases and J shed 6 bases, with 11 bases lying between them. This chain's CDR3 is CASSQGGEAEAFF. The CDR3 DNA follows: TGTGCCAGCAGCCAGGGCGGGGAGGCTGAAGCTTTCTTT.

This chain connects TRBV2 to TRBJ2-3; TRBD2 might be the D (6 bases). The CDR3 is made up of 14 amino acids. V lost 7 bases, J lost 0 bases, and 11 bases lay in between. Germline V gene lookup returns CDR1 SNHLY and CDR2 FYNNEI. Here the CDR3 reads CASKRLGSTDTQYF. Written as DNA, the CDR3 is TGTGCCAGCAAACGACTAGGGAGCACAGATACGCAGTATTTT.

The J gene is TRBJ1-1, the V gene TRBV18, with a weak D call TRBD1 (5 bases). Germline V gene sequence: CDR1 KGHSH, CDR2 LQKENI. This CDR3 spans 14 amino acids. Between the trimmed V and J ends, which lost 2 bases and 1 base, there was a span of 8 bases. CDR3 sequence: CASSPGAPNTEAFF. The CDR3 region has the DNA TGTGCCAGCTCACCAGGGGCCCCGAACACTGAAGCTTTCTTT.